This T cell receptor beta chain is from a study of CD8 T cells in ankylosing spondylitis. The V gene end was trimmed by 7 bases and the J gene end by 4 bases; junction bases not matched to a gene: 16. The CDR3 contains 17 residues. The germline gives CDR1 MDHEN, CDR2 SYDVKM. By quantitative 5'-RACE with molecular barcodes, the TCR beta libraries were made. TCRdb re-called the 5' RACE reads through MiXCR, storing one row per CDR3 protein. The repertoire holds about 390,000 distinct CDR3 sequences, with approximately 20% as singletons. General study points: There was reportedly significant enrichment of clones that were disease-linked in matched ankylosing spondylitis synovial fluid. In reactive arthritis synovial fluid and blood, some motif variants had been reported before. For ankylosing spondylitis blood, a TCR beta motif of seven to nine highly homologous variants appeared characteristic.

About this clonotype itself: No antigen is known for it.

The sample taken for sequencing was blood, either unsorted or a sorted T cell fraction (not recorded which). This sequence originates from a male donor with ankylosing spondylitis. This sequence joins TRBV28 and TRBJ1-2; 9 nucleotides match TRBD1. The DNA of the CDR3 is TGTGCCAGCACCGAAGGGACAGGGACTAAATCAGGCTATGGCTACACCTTC. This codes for CASTEGTGTKSGYGYTF.